The 15 T cell receptor beta chains below come from one sample, sequenced in a study of blood T cell repertoires in COVID-19. Produced via immunoSEQ multiplex PCR; TCRdb's table is partial and in-frame only. The sample shows roughly 88,000 clones, about two thirds of them seen only once. Input material: peripheral blood. These receptors were obtained from a woman between 55 and 75 years old in a cohort sampled during active or convalescent COVID-19.

The CDR3 sequence: CASSRRGQPQHF. The CDR3 DNA is TGTGCCAGCAGCCGACGGGGGCAGCCCCAGCATTTT. This chain links TRBV6-5 with TRBJ1-5; D perhaps matches TRBD1 (5 bases). The CDR3 sequence is 12 residues long. CDR1 and CDR2 (germline): MNHEY, SVGAGI. The ends were cut back, 6 bases at V and 7 bases at J, with 10 bases in the middle.

The chain employs TRBV6-4 and TRBJ1-2; D call uncertain. Trimming took 0 bases from V and 8 from J, leaving 19 bases between them. Germline V gives CDR1 MRHNA, CDR2 SNTAGT. The CDR3 covers 16 residues. CDR3 in DNA: TGTGCCAGCAGTGACTCCGGTGCGGGCAGGATCCGGGGCTACACCTTC. It is translated as CASSDSGAGRIRGYTF.

This clone was observed at least ten times. CDR3 region: CASSRNSGTLNTEAFF. The CDR3 DNA reads as TGTGCCAGCTCACGAAACAGCGGGACATTGAACACTGAAGCTTTCTTT. The chain uses TRBV18 and TRBJ1-1, with a weak D call TRBD1 (6 bases). The CDR3 extends over 16 amino acids. The germline gives CDR1 KGHSH, CDR2 LQKENI. The ends were cut back, 4 bases at V and 0 bases at J, with 15 bases in the middle.

V gene TRBV7-6 combines with J gene TRBJ2-1, with 11 bases matching TRBD2. Germline V lookup: CDR1 SGHVS, CDR2 FNYEAQ. CDR3 size: 17 residues. V was clipped by 6 bases and J by 0 bases; unmatched bases: 7. The chain's CDR3 is CASSFTSGGFSYNEQFF. CDR3 DNA: TGTGCCAGCAGTTTCACTAGCGGGGGTTTCTCCTACAATGAGCAGTTCTTC.

This chain joins TRBV6-4 and TRBJ2-2; 10 nucleotides line up with TRBD2. Germline V lookup: CDR1 MRHNA, CDR2 SNTAGT. V was pared by 10 bases and J by 1 base, with 3 bases of the junction left unmatched. This CDR3 contains 14 residues. CDR3 loop: CATRLAGNTGELFF. The CDR3 coding sequence is TGTGCCACTAGACTAGCGGGGAACACCGGGGAGCTGTTTTTT.

The rearrangement links TRBV15 to TRBJ2-7; 9 bases fit TRBD1. Germline loops: CDR1 LNHNV, CDR2 YYDKDF (reference sequence). Unmatched junction bases numbered 10, after V lost 5 bases and J lost 5 bases. The CDR3 totals 15 residues. CDR3 bases: TGTGCCACCAGCGGGAACAGGGGGCGCGGGAACGAGCAGTACTTC. Encoded protein: CATSGNRGRGNEQYF.

The V gene is TRBV5-6, the J gene TRBJ2-1, with TRBD2 matching 8 bases. V lost 3 bases and J lost 4; bases outside the gene matches: 15. The length of the CDR3 is 18 residues. Per the germline V gene, CDR1 is SGHDT and CDR2 is YYEEEE. The CDR3: CASSSPLSRGATYNEQFF. The DNA for the CDR3 is TGTGCCAGCAGCTCGCCCCTCTCGCGGGGGGCCACATACAATGAGCAGTTCTTC.

V and J are TRBV6-5 and TRBJ2-7; the D gene is possibly TRBD1 (6 bases). CDR1 MNHEY and CDR2 SVGAGI come from the germline V gene. CDR3 length equals 15 residues. Between the trimmed V and J ends, which lost 5 bases and 2 bases, there was a span of 16 bases. CDR3 protein: CASSRNRDTAYEQYF. The DNA of the CDR3 is TGTGCCAGCAGTCGTAACCGGGACACCGCCTACGAGCAGTACTTC.

V usage is TRBV30 and J usage is TRBJ2-1; D is uncertain. V was clipped by 0 bases and J by 6 bases, with 15 bases between them. This CDR3 contains 15 residues. Germline loops: CDR1 GTSNPN, CDR2 SVGIG (reference sequence). The DNA of the CDR3 is TGTGCCTGGAGTGTAATTCCAGGCAGTCGCAATGAGCAGTTCTTC. This sequence encodes CAWSVIPGSRNEQFF. The whole variable domain, filled in from reference TRBV30 and TRBJ2-1, reads SQTIHQWPATLVQPVGSPLSLECTVEGTSNPNLYWYRQAAGRGLQLLFYSVGIGQISSEVPQNLSASRPQDRQFILSSKKLLLSDSGFYLCAWSVIPGSRNEQFFGPGTRLTVL.

The V and J genes are TRBV10-3 and TRBJ2-5, with TRBD2 identical over 11 bases. Trimming cost V 2 bases and J 1 base; bases outside gene matches: 0. This CDR3 has 15 amino acids. Germline values: CDR1 ENHRY, CDR2 SYGVKD. CDR3 amino acids: CAISETSGGQETQYF. The CDR3 nucleotides are TGTGCCATCAGTGAGACTAGCGGGGGCCAAGAGACCCAGTACTTC.

This clone was observed a few times. The genes are TRBV14 and TRBJ1-2; tentatively, D is TRBD1 (6 bases). Trimming took off 6 bases at V and 4 bases at J, with 12 bases between the two ends. This CDR3 region has 13 residues. CDR1 SGHDN and CDR2 FVKESK come from the germline V gene. The CDR3 DNA follows: TGTGCCAGCAGTCTCGACAGGACCTATGGCTACACCTTC. It translates to CASSLDRTYGYTF.

This clone was seen a single time. This chain links TRBV6-6 with TRBJ1-3; D is unclear. Trimming stripped 2 bases from V and 0 bases from J, with 8 bases between. CDR1 is MNHNY and CDR2 is SVGAGI in the germline V gene (reference sequence). This CDR3 region has 15 residues. The CDR3, as DNA: TGTGCCAGCAGTTACGGCGGTTACTCTGGAAACACCATATATTTT. Its translation is CASSYGGYSGNTIYF.

This chain joins TRBV24-1 and TRBJ1-1; 10 nucleotides align to TRBD1. V gave up 4 bases and J gave up 5 bases; unmatched junction bases: 6. CDR1 is KGHDR, CDR2 SFDVKD, per germline. The CDR3 is 15 residues long. Here the CDR3 DNA reads TGTGCCACCAGTGACCAGACAGGGGGCGAGACTGAAGCTTTCTTT. It yields the protein CATSDQTGGETEAFF.

The rearrangement joins TRBV5-8 to TRBJ2-6; the match to TRBD1 covers 8 bases. After removal of 5 bases from V and 4 bases from J, the junction contained 11 bases not matched to a gene. CDR1 and CDR2 (germline): SGHTS, YDEGEE. The CDR3 consists of 17 residues. CDR3 residues: CASRPGQVFTGANVLTF. In DNA, the CDR3 is TGTGCCAGCAGGCCGGGACAGGTTTTTACCGGGGCCAACGTCCTGACTTTC.

The chain recombines TRBV13 with TRBJ1-4; D remains ambiguous. V lost 6 bases and J 0 bases, leaving 8 bases between the germline ends. Germline V gene sequence: CDR1 PRHDT, CDR2 FYEKMQ (reference sequence). This CDR3 comprises 14 residues. CDR3 in DNA: TGTGCCAGCAGTCGTGTTGCAACTAATGAAAAACTGTTTTTT. Its translation is CASSRVATNEKLFF.